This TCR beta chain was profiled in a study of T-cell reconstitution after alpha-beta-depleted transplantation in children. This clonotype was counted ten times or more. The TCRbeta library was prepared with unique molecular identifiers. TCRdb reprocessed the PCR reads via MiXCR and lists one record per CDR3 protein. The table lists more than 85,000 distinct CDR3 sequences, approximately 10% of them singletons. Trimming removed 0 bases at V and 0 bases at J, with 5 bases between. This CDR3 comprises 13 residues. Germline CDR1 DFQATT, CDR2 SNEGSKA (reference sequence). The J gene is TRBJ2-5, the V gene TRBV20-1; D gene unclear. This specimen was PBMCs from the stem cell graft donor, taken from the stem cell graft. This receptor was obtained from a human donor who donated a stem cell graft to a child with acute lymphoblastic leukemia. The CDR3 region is CSAREVNQETQYF. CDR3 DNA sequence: TGCAGTGCTAGAGAAGTGAACCAAGAGACCCAGTACTTC.